This TCR beta chain appears in the sequencing data of a study of cytomegalovirus exposure and HLA in healthy donors. Per germline, CDR1 SGHRS and CDR2 YFSETQ. V gave up 0 bases and J gave up 2 bases, with 12 bases separating them. This CDR3 contains 16 residues. Primers included in the PCR were 60 Vbeta and 13 Jbeta primers. TCRdb's table, derived via immunoSEQ multiplex PCR, lists solely in-frame clones and lacks some. The table lists approximately 160,000 clones, approximately 79% of them singletons. The rearrangement links TRBV5-1 to TRBJ1-3; tentative D call: TRBD1 (6 bases). The sequenced sample consisted of PBMCs. This TCR derives from a human donor in good health. The CDR3 sequence: CASSLGGLTAGNTIYF. In nucleotides, the CDR3 is TGCGCCAGCAGCTTGGGGGGGCTCACGGCTGGAAACACCATATATTTT.